This T cell receptor (beta chain) was observed in a study of blood T cells in healthy people across ages. Trimming stripped 1 base from V and 10 bases from J, with 23 bases between. In germline, CDR1 is LGHNA, CDR2 YSLEER. CDR3 length equals 16 residues. This clonotype was counted between two and nine times. The use of a sample-barcoded 5' primer and a J-beta primer mix characterized a second PCR of about 7 to 12 cycles. TCRdb recomputed calls from the 5' RACE reads with MiXCR, one row per CDR3 protein. Of some 550,000 distinct CDR3 sequences listed, 40% to 55% were seen once; the top ten hold around 24%.

The TCR was taken from an elderly man in good health. The sample taken for sequencing was blood. The chain joins TRBV4-3 to TRBJ2-7; D possibly uses TRBD1 or TRBD2 (6 bases each). This CDR3 is CASSQAPIGGHSRQYF. The CDR3, as DNA: TGCGCCAGCAGCCAAGCCCCAATCGGGGGCCACTCTCGTCAGTACTTC.